This TCR beta chain was obtained from a study of blood T cell repertoires in COVID-19. As for the study in general: COVID-19 samples collected from the United States, Italy and Spain covered acute and convalescent phases. Sample material is recorded as cDNA or gDNA derived from T cells, B-cell-depleted T cells, or PBMCs.

Sequencing was performed with immunoSEQ multiplex PCR; in TCRdb, only in-frame clones are kept and a portion is missing. This sample has about 170,000 clones; more than 70% occur once, and the top ten carry around 2.1%. This CDR3 is built from 16 residues. CDR1 is SGHVS and CDR2 is FNYEAQ in the germline V gene. With V trimmed by 4 bases and J by 5 bases, 13 bases remained unmatched. The sequencing sample was made of peripheral blood. V usage is TRBV7-6 and J usage is TRBJ2-7, with 8 nucleotides matching TRBD1. This receptor was identified in a man between 45 and 60 years old who had recovered from COVID-19. CDR3 region: CASSSRDGQGGDEQYF. In nucleotides, the CDR3 is TGTGCCAGCAGCTCGCGCGACGGACAGGGCGGGGACGAGCAGTACTTC.